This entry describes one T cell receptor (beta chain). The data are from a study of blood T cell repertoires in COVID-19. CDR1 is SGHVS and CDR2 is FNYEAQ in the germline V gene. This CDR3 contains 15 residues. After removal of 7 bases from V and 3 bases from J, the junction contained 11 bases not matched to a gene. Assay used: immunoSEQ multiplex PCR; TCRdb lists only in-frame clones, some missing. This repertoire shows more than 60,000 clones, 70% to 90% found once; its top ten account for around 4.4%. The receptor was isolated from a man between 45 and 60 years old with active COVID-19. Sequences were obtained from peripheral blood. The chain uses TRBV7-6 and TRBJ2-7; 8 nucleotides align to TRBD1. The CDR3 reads CASTSPGTGLYEQYF. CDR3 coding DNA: TGTGCCAGCACTAGCCCCGGGACAGGCCTCTACGAGCAGTACTTC.